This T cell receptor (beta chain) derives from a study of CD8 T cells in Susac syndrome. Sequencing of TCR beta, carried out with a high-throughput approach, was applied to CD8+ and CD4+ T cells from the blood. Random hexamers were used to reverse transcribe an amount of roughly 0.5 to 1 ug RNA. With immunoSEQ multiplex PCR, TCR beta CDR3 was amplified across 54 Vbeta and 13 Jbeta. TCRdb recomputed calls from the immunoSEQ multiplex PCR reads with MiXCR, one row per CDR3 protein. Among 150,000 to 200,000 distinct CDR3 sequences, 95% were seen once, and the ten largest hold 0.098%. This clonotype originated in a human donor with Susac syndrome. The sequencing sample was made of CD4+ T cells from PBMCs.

The CDR3 DNA is TGTGCCTGGAGTCGGCCAGGGGCTAGCAATCAGCCCCAGCATTTT. It codes for CAWSRPGASNQPQHF. The chain is built from TRBV30 and TRBJ1-5; TRBD1 is a possible D gene (6 bases). This CDR3 is 15 amino acids long. In germline, CDR1 is GTSNPN, CDR2 SVGIG (reference sequence). Trimming shortened V by 2 bases and J by 0 bases, and 11 bases separated the two germline ends.